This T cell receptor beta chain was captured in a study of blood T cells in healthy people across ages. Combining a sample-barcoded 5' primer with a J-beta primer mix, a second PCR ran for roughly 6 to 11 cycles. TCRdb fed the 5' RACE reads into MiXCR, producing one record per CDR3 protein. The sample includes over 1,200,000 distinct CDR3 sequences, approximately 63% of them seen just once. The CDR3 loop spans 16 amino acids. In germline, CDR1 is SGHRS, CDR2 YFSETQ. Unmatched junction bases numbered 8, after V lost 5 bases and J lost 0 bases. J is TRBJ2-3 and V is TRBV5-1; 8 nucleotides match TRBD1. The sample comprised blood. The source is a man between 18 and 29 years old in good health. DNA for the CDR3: TGCGCCAGCAGAACAGGGGGTTCCACTAGCACAGATACGCAGTATTTT. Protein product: CASRTGGSTSTDTQYF.